One and the same sample provided the 16 T cell receptor beta chains below, sequenced in a study of T cell changes during pregnancy in multiple sclerosis. Sequenced by immunoSEQ multiplex PCR; TCRdb stores in-frame clones only, minus some. The table shows about 48,000 clones, with about nine tenths occurring only once. This specimen consisted of CD4+ T cells from peripheral blood mononuclear cells, obtained in the second trimester of pregnancy. The receptors come from a female donor with multiple sclerosis, enrolled in a pregnancy study.

The chain has TRBV7-2 and TRBJ2-3; TRBD2 aligns across 8 bases. This CDR3 contains 16 residues. Germline CDR1 and CDR2: SGHTA and FQGNSA. Losses at the gene ends were 8 bases for V and 2 bases for J; bases not matched to a gene: 12. The CDR3 loop reads CASPPGIAGPTDTQYF. The CDR3 bases are TGTGCCAGCCCCCCCGGGATAGCGGGACCCACAGATACGCAGTATTTT.

The chain couples TRBV29-1 to TRBJ1-2; maybe TRBD1 (6 bases). Germline CDR1 and CDR2: SQVTM and ANQGSEA. CDR3 length: 14 residues. The V end lost 7 bases, the J end lost 8 bases, and 23 bases lay between the germline ends. CDR3 sequence: CSEKIRTAFGGYTF. CDR3 sequence (DNA): TGCAGCGAGAAGATAAGGACAGCTTTTGGGGGCTACACCTTC.

This rearrangement joins TRBV9 to TRBJ2-1, with D tentatively TRBD1 (8 bases). Trimming stripped 0 bases from V and 7 bases from J, with 11 bases between. The CDR3 spans 14 residues. Germline V gene lookup returns CDR1 SGDLS and CDR2 YYNGEE. The CDR3 sequence: CASSVVQGGNEQFF. The CDR3, as DNA: TGTGCCAGCAGCGTAGTACAGGGGGGGAATGAGCAGTTCTTC.

This clone was picked up one time. This chain connects TRBV4-3 to TRBJ2-7; 14 positions match TRBD2. This CDR3 comprises 16 residues. Per germline, CDR1 LGHNA and CDR2 YSLEER. With 0 bases clipped from V and 6 bases from J, the junction kept 4 bases outside the gene matches. For the CDR3, the DNA is TGCGCCAGCAGCCAAGAATCCGGACTAGCGGGAGGCGAGCAGTACTTC. Its protein product is CASSQESGLAGGEQYF.

The genes are TRBV7-3 and TRBJ2-2; 14 bases fit TRBD2. Germline V gives CDR1 SGHTA, CDR2 FQGTGA. The CDR3 has 18 amino acids. Trimming removed 6 bases from V and 7 bases from J; junction bases left unmatched: 13. The CDR3, as DNA: TGTGCCAGCAGGAAGACCCCCGGGACTAGCGGGAGCGACGGGGAGCTGTTTTTT. As protein: CASRKTPGTSGSDGELFF.

This sequence joins TRBV9 and TRBJ2-2, with a tentative D call TRBD2 (5 bases). This CDR3 has 15 amino acids. Germline V gene data show CDR1 as SGDLS and CDR2 as YYNGEE. The ends were cut back, 7 bases at V and 1 base at J, with 14 bases in the middle. Here the CDR3 reads CASAASSGNTGELFF. CDR3 DNA: TGTGCCAGCGCCGCCTCGAGCGGGAACACCGGGGAGCTGTTTTTT. Looking up the rest from reference TRBV9 and TRBJ2-2 gives the full variable domain: DSGVTQTPKHLITATGQRVTLRCSPRSGDLSVYWYQQSLDQGLQFLIQYYNGEERAKGNILERFSAQQFPDLHSELNLSSLELGDSALYFCASAASSGNTGELFFGEGSRLTVL.

The chain couples TRBV29-1 to TRBJ1-1; D is unresolved. Looked up from germline, CDR1 is SQVTM and CDR2 is ANQGSEA. V was pared by 4 bases and J by 0 bases, with 18 bases between. There are 16 residues in the CDR3. The CDR3 DNA is TGCAGCGTTGGGTATATCGGGAGACACATGAACACTGAAGCTTTCTTT. Translation: CSVGYIGRHMNTEAFF. The full variable domain, with the rest looked up from reference TRBV29-1 and TRBJ1-1, is SAVISQKPSRDICQRGTSLTIQCQVDSQVTMMFWYRQQPGQSLTLIATANQGSEATYESGFVIDKFPISRPNLTFSTLTVSNMSPEDSSIYLCSVGYIGRHMNTEAFFGQGTRLTVV.

The CDR3 reads CASSVIEMNTEAFF. Written as DNA, the CDR3 is TGTGCCAGCAGTGTGATAGAAATGAACACTGAAGCTTTCTTT. The chain couples TRBV2 to TRBJ1-1; no clear D gene. Trimming stripped 4 bases from V and 0 bases from J, with 9 bases between. Germline V CDR1 and CDR2: SNHLY, FYNNEI. This CDR3 region has 14 residues.

This clone occurred once. This chain joins TRBV6-1 and TRBJ1-2; D is undetermined. V lost 11 bases and J 1 base, leaving 14 bases between the germline ends. The CDR3 is made up of 13 amino acids. CDR1 is MNHNS, CDR2 SASEGT, per germline. Here the CDR3 reads CACNSGVNYGYTF. The CDR3 region has the DNA TGTGCCTGTAATTCCGGGGTTAACTATGGCTACACCTTC.

The chain has TRBV7-8 and TRBJ1-5; D is perhaps TRBD1 (6 bases). This CDR3 region has 13 residues. V was cut by 5 bases and J by 11 bases, with 16 bases left in between. Germline-derived CDR1 and CDR2 are SGHVS and FQNEAQ. The CDR3 reads CASSQQGLSTQHF. CDR3 sequence (DNA): TGTGCCAGCAGCCAACAGGGATTAAGCACCCAGCATTTT.

The chain links TRBV2 to TRBJ2-1, with 7 bases that match TRBD2. This CDR3 region has 15 residues. Looked up from germline, CDR1 is SNHLY and CDR2 is FYNNEI. Trimming removed 4 bases from V and 5 bases from J; junction bases left unmatched: 8. DNA for the CDR3: TGTGCCAGCAGTGGGGGAGGGCCTCTCAACAATGAGCAGTTCTTC. This encodes CASSGGGPLNNEQFF.

The chain recombines TRBV10-3 with TRBJ2-1, with 13 bases that match TRBD2. The CDR3 runs 14 residues. V was pared by 6 bases and J by 7 bases, with 3 bases of the junction left unmatched. The V gene's germline CDR1 is ENHRY and CDR2 SYGVKD. The CDR3 nucleotides read TGTGCCATCAGGGGACTAGCGGGAACTAATGAGCAGTTCTTC. This sequence encodes CAIRGLAGTNEQFF.

The chain joins TRBV19 to TRBJ2-7, with TRBD2 matching over 10 bases. CDR3 length: 15 residues. J lost 5 bases, V lost 4 bases, and 8 bases had no gene match. Germline V gene data show CDR1 as LNHDA and CDR2 as SQIVND (reference sequence). This chain's CDR3 is CASSTLAGVLNEQYF. The DNA of the CDR3 is TGTGCCAGTAGTACCCTAGCGGGAGTTCTCAACGAGCAGTACTTC.

This chain uses TRBV30 with TRBJ1-2; 8 bases are shared with TRBD1. With V trimmed by 8 bases and J by 8 bases, 7 bases remained unmatched. Germline loops: CDR1 GTSNPN, CDR2 SVGIG (reference sequence). The length of the CDR3 is 11 residues. CDR3 sequence: CAGGQGSGYTF. CDR3 coding DNA: TGTGCCGGTGGACAGGGATCCGGCTACACCTTC.

The chain couples TRBV2 to TRBJ2-3; TRBD1 matches 7 bases. V was pared by 11 bases and J by 4 bases, with 21 bases of the junction left unmatched. Germline V CDR1 and CDR2: SNHLY, FYNNEI. The CDR3 is 17 residues long. CDR3 DNA: TGTGCCGTACCCGGCGACAGGGATGGGCAATACTCAGATACGCAGTATTTT. Translating it yields CAVPGDRDGQYSDTQYF.

The chain uses TRBV9 and TRBJ2-3, with TRBD1 matching 8 bases. This CDR3 has 15 residues. Trimming took 0 bases from V and 0 from J; bases not matched to a gene: 0. Germline-derived CDR1 and CDR2 are SGDLS and YYNGEE. In nucleotides, the CDR3 is TGTGCCAGCAGCGTAGGACAGGGGAGCACAGATACGCAGTATTTT. It is translated as CASSVGQGSTDTQYF.